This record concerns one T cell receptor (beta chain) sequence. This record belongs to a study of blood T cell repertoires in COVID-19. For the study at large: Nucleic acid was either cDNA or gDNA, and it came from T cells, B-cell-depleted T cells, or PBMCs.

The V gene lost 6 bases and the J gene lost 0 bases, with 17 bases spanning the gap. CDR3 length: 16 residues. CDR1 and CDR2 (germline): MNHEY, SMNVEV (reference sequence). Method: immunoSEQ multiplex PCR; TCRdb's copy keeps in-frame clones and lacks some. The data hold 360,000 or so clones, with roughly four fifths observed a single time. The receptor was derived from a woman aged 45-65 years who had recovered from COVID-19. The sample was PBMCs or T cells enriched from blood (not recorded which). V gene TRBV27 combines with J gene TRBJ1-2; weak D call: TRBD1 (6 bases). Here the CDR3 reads CASRPPGAGTNYGYTF. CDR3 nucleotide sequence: TGTGCCAGCAGACCCCCAGGGGCAGGGACTAACTATGGCTACACCTTC.